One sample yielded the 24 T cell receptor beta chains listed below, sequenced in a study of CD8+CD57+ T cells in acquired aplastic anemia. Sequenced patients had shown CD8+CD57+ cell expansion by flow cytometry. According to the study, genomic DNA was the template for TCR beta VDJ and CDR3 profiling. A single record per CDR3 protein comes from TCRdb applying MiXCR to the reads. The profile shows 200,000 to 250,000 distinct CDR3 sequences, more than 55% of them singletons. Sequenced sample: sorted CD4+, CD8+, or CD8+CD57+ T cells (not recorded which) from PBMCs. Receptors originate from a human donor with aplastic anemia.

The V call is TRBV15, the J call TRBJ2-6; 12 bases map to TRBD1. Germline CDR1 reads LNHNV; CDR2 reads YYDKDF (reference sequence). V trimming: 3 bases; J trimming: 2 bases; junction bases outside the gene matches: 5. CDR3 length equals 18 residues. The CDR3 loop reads CATSSRDRGPPGANVLTF. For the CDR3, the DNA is TGTGCCACCAGCAGTAGGGACAGGGGGCCGCCTGGGGCCAACGTCCTGACTTTC.

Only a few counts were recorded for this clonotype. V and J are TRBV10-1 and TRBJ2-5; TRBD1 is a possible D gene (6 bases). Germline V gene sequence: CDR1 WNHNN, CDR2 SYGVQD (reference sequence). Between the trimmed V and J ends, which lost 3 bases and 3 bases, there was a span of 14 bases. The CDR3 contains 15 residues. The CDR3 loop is CASSDRLDREETQYF. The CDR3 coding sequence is TGCGCCAGCAGTGATCGCCTGGACAGAGAAGAGACCCAGTACTTC.

This chain's CDR3 is CASSPLKEAFF. The CDR3, as DNA: TGTGCCAGCAGTCCTTTGAAGGAAGCTTTCTTT. The chain carries TRBV12-3 or TRBV12-4 and TRBJ1-1; D not resolved. The V gene lost 5 bases and the J gene lost 8 bases, with 9 bases spanning the gap. There are 11 residues in the CDR3.

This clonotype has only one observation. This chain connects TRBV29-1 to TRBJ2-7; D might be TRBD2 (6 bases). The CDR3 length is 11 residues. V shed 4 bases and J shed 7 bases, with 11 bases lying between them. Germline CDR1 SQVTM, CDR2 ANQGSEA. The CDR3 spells CSVGGVEEQYF. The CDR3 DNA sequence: TGCAGCGTTGGGGGGGTCGAGGAGCAGTACTTC.

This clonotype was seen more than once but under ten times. The CDR3 region has the DNA TGCAGTGCTAGGCGGGAGGGGCACGAGCAGTACTTC. It specifies CSARREGHEQYF. V and J are TRBV20-1 and TRBJ2-7, with TRBD2 matching over 9 bases. Per germline, CDR1 DFQATT and CDR2 SNEGSKA (reference sequence). The CDR3 extends over 12 amino acids. With V trimmed by 3 bases and J by 5 bases, 2 bases remained unmatched.

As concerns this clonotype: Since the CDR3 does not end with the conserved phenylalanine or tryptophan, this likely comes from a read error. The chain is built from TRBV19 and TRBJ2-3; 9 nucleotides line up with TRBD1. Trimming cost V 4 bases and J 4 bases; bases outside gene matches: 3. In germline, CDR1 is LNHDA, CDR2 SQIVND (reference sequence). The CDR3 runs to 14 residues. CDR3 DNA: TGTGCCAGTAGTACACAGGGGGCACCAGATACGCAGTATTCT. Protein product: CASSTQGAPDTQYS.

The DNA for the CDR3 is TGCAGTGCTGATCCGGGACAGGGGCTTGGGTACGAGCAGTACTTC. It codes for CSADPGQGLGYEQYF. This chain uses TRBV20-1 with TRBJ2-7, with 10 bases matching TRBD1. The CDR3 has 15 amino acids. The germline V gene has CDR1 DFQATT and CDR2 SNEGSKA (reference sequence). Losses at the gene ends were 5 bases for V and 4 bases for J; bases not matched to a gene: 11.

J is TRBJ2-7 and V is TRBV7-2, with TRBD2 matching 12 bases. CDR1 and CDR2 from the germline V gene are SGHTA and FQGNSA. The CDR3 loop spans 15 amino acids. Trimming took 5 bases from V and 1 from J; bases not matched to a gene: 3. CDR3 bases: TGTGCCAGCAGCGTCACTAGCGGGAGGTCCTACGAGCAGTACTTC. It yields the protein CASSVTSGRSYEQYF. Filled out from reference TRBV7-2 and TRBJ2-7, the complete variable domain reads GAGVSQSPSNKVTEKGKDVELRCDPISGHTALYWYRQSLGQGLEFLIYFQGNSAPDKSGLPSDRFSAERTGGSVSTLTIQRTQQEDSAVYLCASSVTSGRSYEQYFGPGTRLTVT.

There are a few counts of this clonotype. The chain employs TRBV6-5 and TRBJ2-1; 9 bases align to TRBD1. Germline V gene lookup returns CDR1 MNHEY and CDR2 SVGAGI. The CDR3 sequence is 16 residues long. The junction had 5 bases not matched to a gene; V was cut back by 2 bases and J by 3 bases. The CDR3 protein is CASSYPAGQGYNEQFF. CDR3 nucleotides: TGTGCCAGCAGTTACCCCGCGGGACAGGGCTACAATGAGCAGTTCTTC.

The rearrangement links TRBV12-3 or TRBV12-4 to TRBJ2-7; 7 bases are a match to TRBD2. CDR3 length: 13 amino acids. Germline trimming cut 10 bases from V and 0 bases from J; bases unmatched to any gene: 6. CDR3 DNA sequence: TGTGCCACTCGGGGGGAGAGCTCCTACGAGCAGTACTTC. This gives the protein CATRGESSYEQYF.

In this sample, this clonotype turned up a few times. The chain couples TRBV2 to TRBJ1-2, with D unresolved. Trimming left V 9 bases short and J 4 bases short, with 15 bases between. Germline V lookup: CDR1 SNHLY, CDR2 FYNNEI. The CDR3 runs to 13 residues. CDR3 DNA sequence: TGTGCCAGTCAGGAACAGTTCGGCTATGGCTACACCTTC. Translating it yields CASQEQFGYGYTF.

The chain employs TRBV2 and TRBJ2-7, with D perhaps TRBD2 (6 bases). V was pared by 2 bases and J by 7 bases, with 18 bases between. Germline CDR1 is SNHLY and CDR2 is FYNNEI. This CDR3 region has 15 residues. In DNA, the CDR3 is TGTGCCAGCAGTGAATTTATTGGAGGCGGGGATGAGCAGTACTTC. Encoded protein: CASSEFIGGGDEQYF.

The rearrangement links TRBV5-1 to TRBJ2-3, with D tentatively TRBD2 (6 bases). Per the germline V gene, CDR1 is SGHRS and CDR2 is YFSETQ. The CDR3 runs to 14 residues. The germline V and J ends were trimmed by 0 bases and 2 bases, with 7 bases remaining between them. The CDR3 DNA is TGCGCCAGCAGCTTGGCTAGCGACACAGATACGCAGTATTTT. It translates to CASSLASDTDTQYF.

The CDR3 bases are TGTGCCAGCAGCTCGGGACTAGCGGGAGGGGTTGAGCAGTTCTTC. As protein: CASSSGLAGGVEQFF. The V call is TRBV7-4, the J call TRBJ2-1, with 16 nucleotides matching TRBD2. The CDR3 extends over 15 amino acids. After removal of 4 bases from V and 9 bases from J, the junction contained 3 bases not matched to a gene. Looked up from germline, CDR1 is SGHVT and CDR2 is SQSDAQ.

The CDR3 DNA reads TGTGCCAGCAAGGGACGAGGGGAAAGCACAGATACGCAGTATTTT. Translated, it gives CASKGRGESTDTQYF. The genes are TRBV2 and TRBJ2-3; D tentatively fits TRBD1 or TRBD2 (5 bases each). The V end lost 7 bases, the J end lost 0 bases, and 14 bases lay between the germline ends. The CDR3 is 15 residues long. Per the germline V gene, CDR1 is SNHLY and CDR2 is FYNNEI. The whole variable domain, remainder taken from reference TRBV2 and TRBJ2-3, is EPEVTQTPSHQVTQMGQEVILRCVPISNHLYFYWYRQILGQKVEFLVSFYNNEISEKSEIFDDQFSVERPDGSNFTLKIRSTKLEDSAMYFCASKGRGESTDTQYFGPGTRLTVL.

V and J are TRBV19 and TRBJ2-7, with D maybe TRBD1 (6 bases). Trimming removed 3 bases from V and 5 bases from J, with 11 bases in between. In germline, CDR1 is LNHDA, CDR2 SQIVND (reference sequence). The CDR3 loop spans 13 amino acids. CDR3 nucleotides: TGTGCCAGTAGTATGGGGGCCCTACACGAGCAGTACTTC. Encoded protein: CASSMGALHEQYF.

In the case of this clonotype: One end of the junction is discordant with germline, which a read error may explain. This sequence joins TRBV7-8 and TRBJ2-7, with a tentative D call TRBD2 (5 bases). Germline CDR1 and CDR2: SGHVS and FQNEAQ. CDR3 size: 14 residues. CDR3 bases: TGTGCCAGCAGCCTAGCCCCGGATAACGGCGAGCAGTACTTC. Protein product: CASSLAPDNGEQYF.

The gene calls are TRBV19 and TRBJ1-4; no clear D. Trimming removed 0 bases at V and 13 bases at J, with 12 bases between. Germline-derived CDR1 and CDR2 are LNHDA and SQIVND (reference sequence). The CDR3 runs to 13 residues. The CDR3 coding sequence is TGTGCCAGTAGTATAGATATTGGCGGCAGACTGTTTTTT. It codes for CASSIDIGGRLFF.

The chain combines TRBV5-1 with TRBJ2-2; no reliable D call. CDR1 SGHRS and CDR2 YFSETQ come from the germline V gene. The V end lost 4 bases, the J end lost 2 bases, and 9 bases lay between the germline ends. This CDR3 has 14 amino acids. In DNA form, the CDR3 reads TGCGCCAGCAGCCTAAAGGGTAACACCGGGGAGCTGTTTTTT. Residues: CASSLKGNTGELFF.

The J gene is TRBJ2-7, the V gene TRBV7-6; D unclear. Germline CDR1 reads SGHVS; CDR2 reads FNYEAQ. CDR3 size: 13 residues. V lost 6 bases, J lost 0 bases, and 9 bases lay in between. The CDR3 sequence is CASSYLYSYEQYF. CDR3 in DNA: TGTGCCAGCAGTTACCTCTACTCCTACGAGCAGTACTTC.

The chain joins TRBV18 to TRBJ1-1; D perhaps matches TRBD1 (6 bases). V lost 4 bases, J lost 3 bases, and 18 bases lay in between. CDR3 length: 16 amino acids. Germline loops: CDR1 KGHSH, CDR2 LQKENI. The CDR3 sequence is CASSRTEIQGYTEAFF. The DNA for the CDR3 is TGTGCCAGCTCACGAACTGAAATACAGGGCTACACTGAAGCTTTCTTT.

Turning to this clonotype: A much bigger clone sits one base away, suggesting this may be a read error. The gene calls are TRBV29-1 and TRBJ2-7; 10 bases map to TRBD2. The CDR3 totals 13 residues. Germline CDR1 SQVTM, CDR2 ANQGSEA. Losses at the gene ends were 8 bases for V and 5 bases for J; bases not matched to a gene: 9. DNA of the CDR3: TGCAGCCCCTTGAAGCGGGAGGGTAACGAGCAGTACTTC. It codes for CSPLKREGNEQYF.

CDR3 nucleotides: TGTGCCAGCAGCCAAGTTCGACAGGGGGCCGGCGGCTACACCTTC. It translates to CASSQVRQGAGGYTF. V usage is TRBV14 and J usage is TRBJ1-2; 10 nucleotides line up with TRBD1. J lost 8 bases, V lost 1 base, and 7 bases had no gene match. Germline lookup yields CDR1 SGHDN and CDR2 FVKESK. CDR3 size: 15 residues. The whole variable domain, remainder taken from reference TRBV14 and TRBJ1-2, is EAGVTQFPSHSVIEKGQTVTLRCDPISGHDNLYWYRRVMGKEIKFLLHFVKESKQDESGMPNNRFLAERTGGTYSTLKVQPAELEDSGVYFCASSQVRQGAGGYTFGSGTRLTVV.

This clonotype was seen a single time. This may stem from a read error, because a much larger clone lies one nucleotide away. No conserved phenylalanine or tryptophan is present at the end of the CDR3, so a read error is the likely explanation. The CDR3 spells CASSLTGGLNSPLHL. The CDR3 nucleotides are TGTGCCAGCAGCTTAACGGGGGGGCTAAATTCACCCCTCCACCTT. This sequence joins TRBV7-9 and TRBJ1-6; maybe TRBD1 (6 bases). The V and J ends lost 2 bases and 7 bases respectively, with 12 bases between them. CDR1 and CDR2 (germline): SEHNR, FQNEAQ (reference sequence). CDR3 length equals 15 residues.